This is a list of T cell receptor beta chains from one sample in a study of Tregs in tolerant kidney transplant recipients. The repertoire was sequenced with immunoSEQ multiplex PCR; TCRdb's copy has only in-frame clones and lacks some. The profile shows tens of thousands of clones, approximately 92% of them singletons. Specimen: CD8+ T cells from blood. The source is a human donor in good health. Each CDR3 is given with its conserved first and last residue. D genes are given only for firm matches. Part of the rows lack a size; the others show once, few, many or a class for expanded clones.

13	TRBV5-1	NA	TRBJ1-1	TRBD1	CASSWGQGLEAFF	TGCGCCAGCAGCTGGGGACAGGGGTTAGAAGCTTTCTTT
16	TRBV12-5	NA	TRBJ2-2	NA	CASGLGVWGQGGELFF	TGTGCTAGTGGACTAGGGGTGTGGGGGCAGGGCGGGGAGCTGTTTTTT
12	TRBV2	NA	TRBJ1-2	NA	CASLGGAYGYTF	TGTGCCAGCCTCGGGGGAGCCTATGGCTACACCTTC
15	TRBV30	NA	TRBJ2-5	NA	CAWSVLARGGETQYF	TGTGCCTGGAGTGTCCTCGCGAGGGGTGGGGAGACCCAGTACTTC
15	TRBV13	once	TRBJ2-1	NA	CASEFGGEGNNEQFF	TGTGCCAGCGAGTTTGGGGGAGAGGGGAACAATGAGCAGTTCTTC
16	TRBV9	NA	TRBJ2-3	TRBD2	CASSVEGLASPDTQYF	TGTGCCAGCAGCGTCGAAGGACTAGCCTCCCCAGATACGCAGTATTTT
16	TRBV6-4	once	TRBJ2-7	TRBD2	CASSAQAGTSGNEQYF	TGTGCCAGCAGTGCACAGGCCGGGACTAGCGGGAACGAGCAGTACTTC
15	TRBV2	NA	TRBJ2-1	NA	CATPPRGGSYNEQFF	TGTGCCACCCCGCCTCGCGGTGGCTCCTACAATGAGCAGTTCTTC
18	TRBV19	NA	TRBJ2-6	NA	CAGKRDQMGPSGANVLTF	TGTGCCGGTAAACGGGATCAGATGGGTCCATCTGGGGCCAACGTCCTGACTTTC
15	TRBV7-9	NA	TRBJ2-1	NA	CASSSRDFSYNEQFF	TGTGCCAGCAGCTCCAGGGACTTCTCCTACAATGAGCAGTTCTTC
14	TRBV27	NA	TRBJ2-7	TRBD1	CASSLGQGAREQYF	TGTGCCAGCAGTTTAGGACAGGGGGCGCGCGAGCAGTACTTC
15	TRBV6-4	NA	TRBJ2-2	NA	CASSDGQRDTGELFF	TGTGCCAGCAGTGACGGCCAAAGGGACACCGGGGAGCTGTTTTTT
16	TRBV4-2	NA	TRBJ2-3	NA	CASSQPGGGGTDTQYF	TGTGCCAGCAGCCAACCCGGAGGGGGGGGCACAGATACGCAGTATTTT
16	TRBV19	NA	TRBJ1-1	NA	CASSRAPGSMNTEAFF	TGTGCCAGTAGTAGAGCCCCCGGCAGCATGAACACTGAAGCTTTCTTT